These T cell receptor beta chains were read from a single sample in a study of shared clonotypes between healthy human individuals. Sequenced by immunoSEQ multiplex PCR; TCRdb stores in-frame clones only, minus some. The sample records about 2 million clones, about 95% being singletons. Sequenced material: naive CD8+ T cells sorted from blood. The source of these receptors is a man aged 18 to 29 in good health. Each CDR3 is given with its conserved first and last residue. The D gene is left open where the match is weak.

TGTGCCAGCAGCGTAGCTAGTTCCCCTAACTATGGCTACACCTTC CASSVASSPNYGYTF TRBJ1-2 TRBV9 -
TGTGCTAGTGGTTTGGCTTCGGGTGAGAGGTATGGCTACACCTTC CASGLASGERYGYTF TRBJ1-2 TRBV12-5 -
TGTGCCAGCAGCGCCGTAGCTTACGAGCAGTACTTC CASSAVAYEQYF TRBJ2-7 TRBV7-9 -
TGTGCCAGTAGTATAGCCGGGACAACCTATGGCTACACCTTC CASSIAGTTYGYTF TRBJ1-2 TRBV19 -
TGTGCCAGCAGCGCCCCTAGCGGGAGTAACGGGGAGCTGTTTTTT CASSAPSGSNGELFF TRBJ2-2 TRBV11-3 TRBD2
TGTGCCAGCAGCCTAGGGTCCAACACTGAAGCTTTCTTT CASSLGSNTEAFF TRBJ1-1 TRBV11-3 -
TGTGCCAGCAGCCAATCCCGGAGGGGGACAGGGGATCAGCCCCAGCATTTT CASSQSRRGTGDQPQHF TRBJ1-5 TRBV16 TRBD1
TGTGCCAGCAGTTTAAGGGGTACCTATAGCAATCAGCCCCAGCATTTT CASSLRGTYSNQPQHF TRBJ1-5 TRBV28 -
TGTGCCAGCAGGTCAACTAGCGGGGGATACAATGAGCAGTTCTTC CASRSTSGGYNEQFF TRBJ2-1 TRBV7-9 TRBD2
TGTGCCAGCAGCTTGGGTTCTTTGGCGGCCTACGAGCAGTACTTC CASSLGSLAAYEQYF TRBJ2-7 TRBV5-4 -
TGTGCCAGCAGTCTTTTGGCTAGCACAGATACGCAGTATTTT CASSLLASTDTQYF TRBJ2-3 TRBV27 -
TGTGCCAGCAGCTCGACTTCCTACAATGAGCAGTTCTTC CASSSTSYNEQFF TRBJ2-1 TRBV11-2 -
TGTGCCAGCAGCCCTGGTATGATAGCGGGAGGGAGGGACTACGAGCAGTACTTC CASSPGMIAGGRDYEQYF TRBJ2-7 TRBV7-8 TRBD2
TGCGCCAGCAGCCAAGAGGGGATAGCAGGAGTGAACGAGCAGTACTTC CASSQEGIAGVNEQYF TRBJ2-7 TRBV4-1 -
TGTGCCAGCAGTTTATCGGCAGGGGGCTTAAATTCACCCCTCCACTTT CASSLSAGGLNSPLHF TRBJ1-6 TRBV27 TRBD1
TGTGCCAGCAGCTTGGCGGGAAGCTCCTACGAGCAGTACTTC CASSLAGSSYEQYF TRBJ2-7 TRBV5-4 -
TGCGCCAGCAGCCAGGGTGGGAAAGAAACTAGCGGGAACAATGAGCAGTTCTTC CASSQGGKETSGNNEQFF TRBJ2-1 TRBV4-1 TRBD2
TGTGCCAGCAGTTCGAGACCGTTGAGCACTGAAGCTTTCTTT CASSSRPLSTEAFF TRBJ1-1 TRBV28 -
TGCGCCAGCAGCCTACCGGACAGGCGGGGCGAGCAGTACTTC CASSLPDRRGEQYF TRBJ2-7 TRBV4-1 -
TGTGCCAGCAGAGCCGGGACAGGGAATGGCTACACCTTC CASRAGTGNGYTF TRBJ1-2 TRBV6-5 TRBD1
TGCGCCAGCAGGGGACTAGCGGACAATGAGCAGTTCTTC CASRGLADNEQFF TRBJ2-1 TRBV4-3 TRBD2
TGTGCCAGCAGAGAGACGGGGGGAGGGTTGTACGAGCAGTACTTC CASRETGGGLYEQYF TRBJ2-7 TRBV6-1 TRBD2
TGTGCCAGCAGCTTAGCGCCTAGCGGGGGCCTAAGTAGGGATACGCAGTATTTT CASSLAPSGGLSRDTQYF TRBJ2-3 TRBV11-3 TRBD2
TGTGCCAGCAGTCCCACCGGGTCCCACCGCTGGGAGACCCAGTACTTC CASSPTGSHRWETQYF TRBJ2-5 TRBV27 -
TGTGCCAGCAGCTCCATAGCGGGGGGGCCGGGCTATGAGCAGTTCTTC CASSSIAGGPGYEQFF TRBJ2-1 TRBV7-6 TRBD2
TGTGCCAGCAGCTTGGGGCTAGCGTACAATGAGCAGTTCTTC CASSLGLAYNEQFF TRBJ2-1 TRBV5-8 -
TGTGCCAGCAGCCAGTCCCCAACGACCGGGGAGCTGTTTTTT CASSQSPTTGELFF TRBJ2-2 TRBV4-2 -
TGCGCCAGCAGCCAAGATCAACCGCCCGACACTGAAGCTTTCTTT CASSQDQPPDTEAFF TRBJ1-1 TRBV4-1 -